A selection of T cell receptor beta chains follows, all from one sample in a study of cytomegalovirus exposure and HLA in healthy donors. Clones were read by immunoSEQ multiplex PCR, and TCRdb kept only the in-frame ones, dropping some. The sample records around 190,000 clones, approximately 80% being singletons. The specimen was PBMCs. Receptors originate from a woman in her 50s in good health and CMV-seronegative. The CDR3 runs from the conserved cysteine through the conserved F or W. Each record gives: V gene, J gene, D gene, clone size, CDR3 DNA, CDR3 protein. D genes are given only for firm matches. Not every row has a clone size; where given, it reads once, few, many or a size class.

v_call: TRBV19; j_call: TRBJ2-1; d_call: TRBD2; clone_size: NA; cdr3_nt: TGTGCCAGTAGTATTAGGTGGGGAGGGCGAATCAATGAGCAGTTCTTC; cdr3_aa: CASSIRWGGRINEQFF
v_call: TRBV27; j_call: TRBJ2-7; d_call: NA; clone_size: once; cdr3_nt: TGTGCCAGCAGTAGATTCAGCTCTGCGGTCTCCTACGAGCAGTACTTC; cdr3_aa: CASSRFSSAVSYEQYF
v_call: TRBV27; j_call: TRBJ2-1; d_call: NA; clone_size: NA; cdr3_nt: TGTGCCAGCAGTTTATCGGCCCACAATGAGCAGTTCTTC; cdr3_aa: CASSLSAHNEQFF
v_call: TRBV18; j_call: TRBJ1-1; d_call: NA; clone_size: NA; cdr3_nt: TGTGCCAGCTCACCGTCTCCGGAGGACCCGAACACTGAAGCTTTCTTT; cdr3_aa: CASSPSPEDPNTEAFF
v_call: TRBV30; j_call: TRBJ2-1; d_call: TRBD2; clone_size: NA; cdr3_nt: TGTGCCTGGAGCGGGGGACAGGGACCCCCTAGCGGGAGGATGTATGAGCAGTTCTTC; cdr3_aa: CAWSGGQGPPSGRMYEQFF
v_call: TRBV30; j_call: TRBJ2-7; d_call: NA; clone_size: few; cdr3_nt: TGTGCCTGGAGTGCACTAGTACTCTACGAGCAGTACTTC; cdr3_aa: CAWSALVLYEQYF
v_call: TRBV28; j_call: TRBJ2-7; d_call: NA; clone_size: NA; cdr3_nt: TGTGCCAGCAGCCCCCCAAAATTAACCGGGACAGCGGGCGACGAGCAGTACTTC; cdr3_aa: CASSPPKLTGTAGDEQYF
v_call: TRBV11-1; j_call: TRBJ2-2; d_call: NA; clone_size: NA; cdr3_nt: TGTGCCAGCAGCTTATCCGCGAGTAACACCGGGGAGCTGTTTTTT; cdr3_aa: CASSLSASNTGELFF
v_call: TRBV5-4; j_call: TRBJ1-2; d_call: TRBD1; clone_size: NA; cdr3_nt: TGTGCCAGCAGCGCGGACCCGACAGGGGATGGCTACACCTTC; cdr3_aa: CASSADPTGDGYTF
v_call: TRBV2; j_call: TRBJ2-1; d_call: NA; clone_size: NA; cdr3_nt: TGTGCCAGCAGTGAAGTCAGGGTCGCCTACAATGAGCAGTTCTTC; cdr3_aa: CASSEVRVAYNEQFF
v_call: TRBV28; j_call: TRBJ2-5; d_call: TRBD1; clone_size: NA; cdr3_nt: TGTGCCAGCAGTTCAGGGGGTCGAGAGACCCAGTACTTC; cdr3_aa: CASSSGGRETQYF
v_call: TRBV19; j_call: TRBJ2-1; d_call: TRBD1; clone_size: few; cdr3_nt: TGTGCCAGTAGCTCCCAGGGGGCGACTGAGCAGTTCTTC; cdr3_aa: CASSSQGATEQFF
v_call: TRBV6-5; j_call: TRBJ1-2; d_call: NA; clone_size: NA; cdr3_nt: TGTGCCAGCAGTCGAGGGATGGTCGAATATGGCTACACCTTC; cdr3_aa: CASSRGMVEYGYTF
v_call: TRBV11-2; j_call: TRBJ1-1; d_call: TRBD1; clone_size: NA; cdr3_nt: TGTGCCAGCAGCTTATTCCCTCCAGGGGGTTATGGGAACACTGAAGCTTTCTTT; cdr3_aa: CASSLFPPGGYGNTEAFF
v_call: TRBV2; j_call: TRBJ2-5; d_call: NA; clone_size: NA; cdr3_nt: NA; cdr3_aa: CASILVAGIQETQYF
v_call: TRBV4-1; j_call: TRBJ2-7; d_call: NA; clone_size: once; cdr3_nt: TGCGCCAGCAGCCAAGATTTTGGCCCAAACTACGAGCAGTACTTC; cdr3_aa: CASSQDFGPNYEQYF
v_call: TRBV7-6; j_call: TRBJ2-1; d_call: NA; clone_size: NA; cdr3_nt: TGTGCCAGCAGCTTACTTGTAGATACGGAGCATAATGAGCAGTTCTTC; cdr3_aa: CASSLLVDTEHNEQFF
v_call: TRBV27; j_call: TRBJ2-5; d_call: TRBD2; clone_size: NA; cdr3_nt: TGTGCCAGCAGGGGTTTGGGACTAGCATCGTCGGGAGAGCAGTACTTC; cdr3_aa: CASRGLGLASSGEQYF
v_call: TRBV10-2; j_call: TRBJ1-2; d_call: TRBD1; clone_size: once; cdr3_nt: TGCGCCAGCAGCCCGGGACAGGGGGCCGGTGGCTACACCTTC; cdr3_aa: CASSPGQGAGGYTF
v_call: TRBV7-2; j_call: TRBJ1-2; d_call: NA; clone_size: NA; cdr3_nt: TGTGCCAGCAGCTTACACAGGGCAGCTTCCTATGGCTACACCTTC; cdr3_aa: CASSLHRAASYGYTF
v_call: TRBV7-9; j_call: TRBJ2-7; d_call: TRBD2; clone_size: NA; cdr3_nt: TGTGCCAGCAGCCCGGGGGGACTAGCGGGTCGATCCTACGAGCAGTACTTC; cdr3_aa: CASSPGGLAGRSYEQYF
v_call: TRBV6-4; j_call: TRBJ1-5; d_call: TRBD1; clone_size: once; cdr3_nt: TGTGCCAGCAGTGAGACAGGGGGGAATCAGCCCCAGCATTTT; cdr3_aa: CASSETGGNQPQHF
v_call: TRBV19; j_call: TRBJ2-3; d_call: NA; clone_size: NA; cdr3_nt: TGTGCCAGTAGTATAGATCCTAGCACAGATACGCAGTATTTT; cdr3_aa: CASSIDPSTDTQYF
v_call: TRBV15; j_call: TRBJ2-3; d_call: NA; clone_size: NA; cdr3_nt: TGTGCCACCAGCGCAATAGTGGTTTCTTCGGTAGATACGCAGTATTTT; cdr3_aa: CATSAIVVSSVDTQYF
v_call: TRBV5-6; j_call: TRBJ2-1; d_call: TRBD1; clone_size: NA; cdr3_nt: TGTGCCAGCACCCAGGGGGTGGCCCGGAACAATGAGCAGTTCTTC; cdr3_aa: CASTQGVARNNEQFF